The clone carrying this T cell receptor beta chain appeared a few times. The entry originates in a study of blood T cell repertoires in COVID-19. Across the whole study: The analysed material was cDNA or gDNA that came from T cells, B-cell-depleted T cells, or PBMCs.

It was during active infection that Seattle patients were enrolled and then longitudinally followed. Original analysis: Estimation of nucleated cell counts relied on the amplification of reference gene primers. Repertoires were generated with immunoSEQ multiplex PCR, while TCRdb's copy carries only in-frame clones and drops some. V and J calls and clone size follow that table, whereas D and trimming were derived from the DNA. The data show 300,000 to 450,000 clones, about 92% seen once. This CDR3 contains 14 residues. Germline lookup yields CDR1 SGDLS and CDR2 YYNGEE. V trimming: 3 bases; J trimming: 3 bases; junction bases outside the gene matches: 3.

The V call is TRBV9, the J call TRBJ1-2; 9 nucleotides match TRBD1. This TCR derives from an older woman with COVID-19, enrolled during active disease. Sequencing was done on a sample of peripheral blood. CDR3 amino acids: CASSERTGDYGYTF. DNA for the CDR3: TGTGCCAGCAGCGAGAGGACAGGGGACTATGGCTACACCTTC.